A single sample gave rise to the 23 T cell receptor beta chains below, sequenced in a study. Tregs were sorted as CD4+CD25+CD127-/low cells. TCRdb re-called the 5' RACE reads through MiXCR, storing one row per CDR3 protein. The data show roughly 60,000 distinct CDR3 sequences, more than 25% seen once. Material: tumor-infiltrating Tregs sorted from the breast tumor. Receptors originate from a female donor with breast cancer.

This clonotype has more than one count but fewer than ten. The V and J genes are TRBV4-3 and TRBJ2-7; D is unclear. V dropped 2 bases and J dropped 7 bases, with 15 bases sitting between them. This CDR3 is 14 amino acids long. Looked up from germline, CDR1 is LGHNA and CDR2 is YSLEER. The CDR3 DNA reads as TGCGCCAGCAGCCAATCGGACCGTTTGGGGGAGCAGTACTTC. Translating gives CASSQSDRLGEQYF.

The CDR3 DNA follows: TGTGCCAGCCTACAGGTGATGAACACTGAAGCTTTCTTT. This codes for CASLQVMNTEAFF. The chain couples TRBV6-2 or TRBV6-3 to TRBJ1-1; a weak D match, TRBD1 (5 bases). In germline, CDR1 is MNHEY, CDR2 SVGEGT. Trimming stripped 8 bases from V and 0 bases from J, with 10 bases between. The CDR3 has 13 amino acids.

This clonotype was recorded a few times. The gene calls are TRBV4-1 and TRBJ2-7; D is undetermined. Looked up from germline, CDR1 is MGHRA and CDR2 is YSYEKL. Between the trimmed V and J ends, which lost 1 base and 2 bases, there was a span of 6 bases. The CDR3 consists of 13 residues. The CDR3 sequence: CASSQGPAYEQYF. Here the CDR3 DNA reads TGCGCCAGCAGCCAAGGGCCGGCCTACGAGCAGTACTTC.

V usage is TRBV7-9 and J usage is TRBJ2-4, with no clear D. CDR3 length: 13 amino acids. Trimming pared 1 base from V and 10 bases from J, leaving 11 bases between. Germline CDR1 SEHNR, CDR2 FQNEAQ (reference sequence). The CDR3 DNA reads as TGTGCCAGCAGCTTAGAACCGCTATCGATTCAGTACTTC. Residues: CASSLEPLSIQYF.

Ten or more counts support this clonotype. CDR3 nucleotides: TGTGCCAGCAGCCGGTACGCGGACGGGGCCGGGGAGACCCAGTACTTC. It yields the protein CASSRYADGAGETQYF. The chain has TRBV3-1 and TRBJ2-5; either TRBD1 or TRBD2 may fit D (5 bases each). From germline, CDR1 is LGHDT and CDR2 YNNKEL (reference sequence). V lost 4 bases and J 5 bases, leaving 20 bases between the germline ends. The CDR3 covers 16 residues.

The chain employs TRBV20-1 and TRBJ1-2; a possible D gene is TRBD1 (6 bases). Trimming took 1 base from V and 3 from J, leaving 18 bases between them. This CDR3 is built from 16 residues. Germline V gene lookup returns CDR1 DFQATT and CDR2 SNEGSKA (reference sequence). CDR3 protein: CSARVMGAGTHYGYTF. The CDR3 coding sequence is TGCAGTGCTAGAGTGATGGGGGCCGGGACTCACTATGGCTACACCTTC.

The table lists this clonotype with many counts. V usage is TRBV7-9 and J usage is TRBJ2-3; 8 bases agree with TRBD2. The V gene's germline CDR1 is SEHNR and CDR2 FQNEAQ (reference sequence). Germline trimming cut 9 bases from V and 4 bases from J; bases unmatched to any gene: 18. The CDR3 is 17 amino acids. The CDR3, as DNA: TGTGCCAGTTTACCCCCGGGAGCGGGAGAGTCTTCAGATACGCAGTATTTT. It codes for CASLPPGAGESSDTQYF.

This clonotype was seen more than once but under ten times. The CDR3 loop reads CASSQGRDRGGLGYTF. The DNA of the CDR3 is TGCGCCAGCAGCCAAGGTAGAGACAGGGGCGGTCTTGGCTACACCTTC. The chain links TRBV4-3 to TRBJ1-2, with 8 positions matching TRBD1. J gave up 7 bases and V 1 base, and 11 bases lay outside the gene matches. Looked up from germline, CDR1 is LGHNA and CDR2 is YSLEER. The CDR3 is made up of 16 amino acids.

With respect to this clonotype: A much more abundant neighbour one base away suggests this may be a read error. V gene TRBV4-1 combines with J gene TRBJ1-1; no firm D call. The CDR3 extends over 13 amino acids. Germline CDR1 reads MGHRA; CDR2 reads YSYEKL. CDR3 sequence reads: CTSSQAENTEAFF. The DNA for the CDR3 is TGCACCAGCAGCCAAGCGGAGAACACTGAAGCTTTCTTT.

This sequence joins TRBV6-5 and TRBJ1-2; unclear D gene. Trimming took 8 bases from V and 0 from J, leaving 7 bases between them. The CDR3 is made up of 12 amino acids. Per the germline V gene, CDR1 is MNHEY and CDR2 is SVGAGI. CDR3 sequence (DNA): TGTGCCAGCTCTAAGCCTAACTATGGCTACACCTTC. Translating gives CASSKPNYGYTF.

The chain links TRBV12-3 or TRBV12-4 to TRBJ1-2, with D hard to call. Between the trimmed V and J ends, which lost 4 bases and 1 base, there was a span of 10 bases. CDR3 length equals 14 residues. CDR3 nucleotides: TGTGCCAGCAGTTCCCAGACGGTTAACTATGGCTACACCTTC. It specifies CASSSQTVNYGYTF.

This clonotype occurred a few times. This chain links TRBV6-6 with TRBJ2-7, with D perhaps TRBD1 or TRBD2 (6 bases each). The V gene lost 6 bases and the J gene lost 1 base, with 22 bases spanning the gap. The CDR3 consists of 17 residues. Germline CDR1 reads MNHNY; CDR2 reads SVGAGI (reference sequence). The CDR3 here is CASSRGATGDLSYEQYF. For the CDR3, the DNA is TGTGCCAGCAGCCGCGGGGCGACAGGTGACTTATCCTACGAGCAGTACTTC.

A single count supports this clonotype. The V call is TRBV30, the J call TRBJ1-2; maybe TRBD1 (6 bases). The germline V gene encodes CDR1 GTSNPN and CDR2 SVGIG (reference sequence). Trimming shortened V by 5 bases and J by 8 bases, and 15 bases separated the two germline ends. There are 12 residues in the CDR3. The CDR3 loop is CAWESRTEGYTF. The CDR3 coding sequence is TGTGCCTGGGAAAGCCGGACAGAGGGCTACACCTTC.

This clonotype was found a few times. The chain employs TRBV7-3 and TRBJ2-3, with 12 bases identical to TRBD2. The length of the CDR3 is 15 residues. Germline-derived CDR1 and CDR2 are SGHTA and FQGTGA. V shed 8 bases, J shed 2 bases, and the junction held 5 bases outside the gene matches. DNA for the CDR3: TGTGCCAGCGAGGGACTAGCGGGTCACACAGATACGCAGTATTTT. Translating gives CASEGLAGHTDTQYF.

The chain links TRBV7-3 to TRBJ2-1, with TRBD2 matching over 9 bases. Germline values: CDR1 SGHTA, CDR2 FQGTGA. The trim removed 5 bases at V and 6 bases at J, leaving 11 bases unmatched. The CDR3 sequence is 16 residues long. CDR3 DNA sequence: TGTGCCAGCAGCGGACTAGCGAGACCTTTTAGCAATGAGCAGTTCTTC. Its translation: CASSGLARPFSNEQFF.

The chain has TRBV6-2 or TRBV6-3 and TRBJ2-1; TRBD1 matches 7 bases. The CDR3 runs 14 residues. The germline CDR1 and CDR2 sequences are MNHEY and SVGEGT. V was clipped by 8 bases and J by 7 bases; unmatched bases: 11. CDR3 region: CASRAPRDSNEQFF. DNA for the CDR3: TGTGCCAGCCGGGCCCCGAGGGACAGTAATGAGCAGTTCTTC.

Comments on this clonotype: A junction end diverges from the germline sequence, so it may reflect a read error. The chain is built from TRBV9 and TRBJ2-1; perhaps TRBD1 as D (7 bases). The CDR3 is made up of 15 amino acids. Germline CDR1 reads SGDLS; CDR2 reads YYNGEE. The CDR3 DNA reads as TGTGCCAGCAGCGTTGCGGGACAGTCCTACAATGGGCAGTTCTTC. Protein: CASSVAGQSYNGQFF.

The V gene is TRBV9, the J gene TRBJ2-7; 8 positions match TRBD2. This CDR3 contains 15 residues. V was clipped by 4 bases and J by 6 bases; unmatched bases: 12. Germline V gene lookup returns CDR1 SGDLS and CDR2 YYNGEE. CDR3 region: CASSIGGERFVEQYF. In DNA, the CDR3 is TGTGCCAGCAGCATCGGGGGGGAGCGATTTGTCGAGCAGTACTTC.

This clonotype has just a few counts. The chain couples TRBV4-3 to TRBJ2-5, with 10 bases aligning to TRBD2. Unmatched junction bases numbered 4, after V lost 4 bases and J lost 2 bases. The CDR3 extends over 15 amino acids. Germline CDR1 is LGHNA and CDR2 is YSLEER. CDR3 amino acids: CASSLGLAEQETQYF. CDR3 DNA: TGCGCCAGCAGCCTCGGACTAGCGGAACAAGAGACCCAGTACTTC.

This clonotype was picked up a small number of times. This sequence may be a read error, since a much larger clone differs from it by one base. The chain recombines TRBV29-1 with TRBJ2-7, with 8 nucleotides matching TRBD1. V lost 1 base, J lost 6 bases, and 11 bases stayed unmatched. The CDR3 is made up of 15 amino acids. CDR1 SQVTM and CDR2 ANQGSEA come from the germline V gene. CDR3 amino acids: CSVEVGRQGASEQYF. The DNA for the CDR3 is TGCAGCGTTGAAGTCGGTAGGCAGGGGGCGAGCGAGCAGTACTTC.

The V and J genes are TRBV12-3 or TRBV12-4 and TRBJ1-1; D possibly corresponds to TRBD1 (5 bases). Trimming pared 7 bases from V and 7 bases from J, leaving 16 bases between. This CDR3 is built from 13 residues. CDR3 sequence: CASTLGSTGEAFF. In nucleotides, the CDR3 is TGTGCCAGCACCTTAGGGTCTACAGGTGAAGCTTTCTTT.

The CDR3 region is CASSPSSSYGYTF. The CDR3 DNA reads as TGTGCCAGCAGCCCCTCGAGCAGCTATGGCTACACCTTC. The V call is TRBV7-2, the J call TRBJ1-2, with D hard to call. The CDR3 is 13 amino acids. Per germline, CDR1 SGHTA and CDR2 FQGNSA. The V end was cut by 5 bases, the J end by 4 bases, with 11 bases between.

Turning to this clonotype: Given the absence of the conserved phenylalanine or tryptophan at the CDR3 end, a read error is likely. CDR3 loop: CASSPGLAGGDTQYS. The CDR3, as DNA: TGTGCCAGCAGCCCTGGACTAGCGGGAGGGGATACGCAGTATTCT. The chain combines TRBV12-3 or TRBV12-4 with TRBJ2-3; 15 nucleotides line up with TRBD2. The trim removed 6 bases at V and 6 bases at J, leaving 4 bases unmatched. The CDR3 runs to 15 residues.